This T cell receptor beta chain was recovered during a study of T cells after yellow fever vaccination. Study-wide context: The fractions with low cell numbers were processed using SMART-Seq v4 Ultra Low Input. General observations from the study: In post-booster samples, most primary-vaccination clones reappeared (around 95% CD4, roughly 89% CD8). Researchers noted that a small share of clonotypes showed up in both CD4 and CD8 compartments.

Universal primer sites and UMIs were introduced during 5'RACE template-switching synthesis of TCR cDNA. TCRdb ran MiXCR on the 5' RACE reads and lists one entry per CDR3 protein. This table holds 150,000 to 200,000 distinct CDR3 sequences, 7% to 10% found once. This CDR3 is built from 15 residues. In germline, CDR1 is SQVTM, CDR2 ANQGSEA. V dropped 5 bases and J dropped 0 bases, with 17 bases sitting between them. Many counts were recorded for this clonotype. Its target is unknown. Sequencing used CD8+ T cells sorted from PBMCs, obtained 45 days after the yellow fever booster vaccination. The receptor's source is a man in his late teens or twenties who received the YFV17D yellow fever vaccine. The chain couples TRBV29-1 to TRBJ2-7; weak D call: TRBD1 (6 bases). The CDR3 DNA reads as TGCAGCGTTCTGGGGGAGATAGGGGGCTCCTACGAGCAGTACTTC. This encodes CSVLGEIGGSYEQYF.